Listed below are T cell receptor beta chains from one sample, sequenced in a study of blood T cells in healthy people across ages. One entry per CDR3 protein results from TCRdb running MiXCR on the 5' RACE reads. The sample has approximately 780,000 distinct CDR3 sequences, roughly 24% seen once. These data were likewise used in another study, on T cells of mothers and their children.

The sample consisted of blood. These receptors came from a boy younger than 18 in good health. Each CDR3 is given with its conserved first and last residue. The D gene is left open where the match is weak. Some rows mark clone size as missing; the rest say once, few, many or name a class of expanded clone.

j_gene: TRBJ2-1
v_gene: TRBV5-5
abundance: few
d_gene: NA
CDR3nt: TGTGCCAGCAGCTTTAGACCGGCGGACAGATACAATGAGCAGTTCTTC
CDR3aa: CASSFRPADRYNEQFF

j_gene: TRBJ1-2
v_gene: TRBV6-6
abundance: few
d_gene: NA
CDR3nt: TGTGCCAGCAGTTATGGGTCCACCGGAGGCTACACCTTC
CDR3aa: CASSYGSTGGYTF

j_gene: TRBJ2-3
v_gene: TRBV5-1
abundance: once
d_gene: TRBD2
CDR3nt: TGCGCCAGCAGCTTAAGCGGGGGGGGTCACACAGATACGCAGTATTTT
CDR3aa: CASSLSGGGHTDTQYF

j_gene: TRBJ2-2
v_gene: TRBV5-1
abundance: few
d_gene: NA
CDR3nt: TGCGCCAGCAGCTTGGGACAGCGGGCGGAGACCGGGGAGCTGTTTTTT
CDR3aa: CASSLGQRAETGELFF

j_gene: TRBJ2-1
v_gene: TRBV9
abundance: few
d_gene: NA
CDR3nt: TGTGCCAGCAGCGTAGAGGGGCGCTTGGGTGAGCAGTTCTTC
CDR3aa: CASSVEGRLGEQFF

j_gene: TRBJ2-7
v_gene: TRBV29-1
abundance: few
d_gene: TRBD1
CDR3nt: TGCAGCGCCCGGGACAGGACTTCCGAGCAGTACTTC
CDR3aa: CSARDRTSEQYF

j_gene: TRBJ2-2
v_gene: TRBV6-5
abundance: NA
d_gene: NA
CDR3nt: TGTGCCAGCAGCAGGGGAAATATCGGGGAGCTGTTTTTT
CDR3aa: CASSRGNIGELFF

j_gene: TRBJ2-6
v_gene: TRBV20-1
abundance: many
d_gene: NA
CDR3nt: TGCAGTGCTAGGGAAACTGTCTCTGGGGCCAACGTCCTGACTTTC
CDR3aa: CSARETVSGANVLTF

j_gene: TRBJ2-2
v_gene: TRBV6-2/TRBV6-3
abundance: NA
d_gene: TRBD2
CDR3nt: TGTGCCACCGAGAGCGGGGGAGGAACCGGGGAGCTGTTTTTT
CDR3aa: CATESGGGTGELFF

j_gene: TRBJ1-1
v_gene: TRBV20-1
abundance: NA
d_gene: TRBD1
CDR3nt: TGCAGTGCCACCGGGACAGGGGCTTCGGAAGCTTTCTTT
CDR3aa: CSATGTGASEAFF

j_gene: TRBJ2-1
v_gene: TRBV4-1
abundance: few
d_gene: NA
CDR3nt: TGCGCCAGCAAGGCGGAGCCCTCCTCCGATGAGCAGTTCTTC
CDR3aa: CASKAEPSSDEQFF

j_gene: TRBJ2-4
v_gene: TRBV10-3
abundance: NA
d_gene: TRBD2
CDR3nt: TGTGCCATCAGTGAGTCTAGCGGGGGAAACATTCAGTACTTC
CDR3aa: CAISESSGGNIQYF

j_gene: TRBJ1-1
v_gene: TRBV3-1
abundance: NA
d_gene: NA
CDR3nt: TGTGCCAGCAGCCAAGGGCACCTGAACACTGAAGCTTTCTTT
CDR3aa: CASSQGHLNTEAFF

j_gene: TRBJ1-1
v_gene: TRBV4-2
abundance: few
d_gene: NA
CDR3nt: TGTGCCAGCAGCCAAGATGACCGGATTATGAACACTGAAGCTTTCTTT
CDR3aa: CASSQDDRIMNTEAFF

j_gene: TRBJ2-7
v_gene: TRBV5-1
abundance: NA
d_gene: TRBD1
CDR3nt: TGCGCCAGCAGCCGGGGAGGGACAGGGTCTAACGAGCAGTACTTC
CDR3aa: CASSRGGTGSNEQYF

j_gene: TRBJ2-4
v_gene: TRBV5-1
abundance: NA
d_gene: NA
CDR3nt: TGCGCCAGCAGCTTGGAGGGCAGTTGGAACATTCAGTACTTC
CDR3aa: CASSLEGSWNIQYF

j_gene: TRBJ2-5
v_gene: TRBV12-3/TRBV12-4
abundance: NA
d_gene: TRBD1
CDR3nt: TGTGCCGGCAGTTCGACAGGGGCGGCTGAGACCCAGTACTTC
CDR3aa: CAGSSTGAAETQYF

j_gene: TRBJ2-1
v_gene: TRBV6-5
abundance: few
d_gene: TRBD2
CDR3nt: TGTGCCAGCAGCCCTCACGGGGGGGATTACAATGAGCAGTTCTTC
CDR3aa: CASSPHGGDYNEQFF

j_gene: TRBJ1-4
v_gene: TRBV7-9
abundance: NA
d_gene: NA
CDR3nt: TGTGCCAGCAGCTTAGGTCCGGGGTTGGATGAAAAACTGTTTTTT
CDR3aa: CASSLGPGLDEKLFF

j_gene: TRBJ2-2
v_gene: TRBV7-3
abundance: NA
d_gene: TRBD2
CDR3nt: TGTGCCAGCAGCTTAACAGTCGGACTAGCGGTGTCCGGGGAGCTGTTTTTT
CDR3aa: CASSLTVGLAVSGELFF

j_gene: TRBJ2-5
v_gene: TRBV7-2
abundance: few
d_gene: TRBD2
CDR3nt: TGTGCCAGCAGCTTTATGGCCTCTAGCGGGGGCCGGGGGACCCAGTACTTC
CDR3aa: CASSFMASSGGRGTQYF

j_gene: TRBJ2-2
v_gene: TRBV27
abundance: NA
d_gene: NA
CDR3nt: TGTGCCAGCAGTTTTCGGGGAGGGGGCGACGCGAACACCGGGGAGCTGTTTTTT
CDR3aa: CASSFRGGGDANTGELFF

j_gene: TRBJ2-1
v_gene: TRBV5-1
abundance: NA
d_gene: NA
CDR3nt: TGCGCCAGCAGCTTGGATCGGTCCTACAATGAGCAGTTCTTC
CDR3aa: CASSLDRSYNEQFF

j_gene: TRBJ2-5
v_gene: TRBV29-1
abundance: NA
d_gene: NA
CDR3nt: TGCAGCGTGGAGACTAGAAAAGACTTCGAGACCCAGTACTTC
CDR3aa: CSVETRKDFETQYF

j_gene: TRBJ2-3
v_gene: TRBV20-1
abundance: NA
d_gene: TRBD2
CDR3nt: TGCAGTGGACTAGCGGATAGCACAGATACGCAGTATTTT
CDR3aa: CSGLADSTDTQYF

j_gene: TRBJ1-1
v_gene: TRBV5-5
abundance: few
d_gene: NA
CDR3nt: TGTGCCAGCAGCTTTATCCAGCCAGAAGCTTTCTTT
CDR3aa: CASSFIQPEAFF

j_gene: TRBJ2-7
v_gene: TRBV27
abundance: NA
d_gene: TRBD2
CDR3nt: TGTGCCAGCAGTTTTGCTAGCGGGGGGTCCTCCTACGAGCAGTACTTC
CDR3aa: CASSFASGGSSYEQYF

j_gene: TRBJ2-3
v_gene: TRBV4-1
abundance: NA
d_gene: NA
CDR3nt: TGCGCCAGCAGGGGAGAATGGGCAGATACGCAGTATTTT
CDR3aa: CASRGEWADTQYF

j_gene: TRBJ2-5
v_gene: TRBV29-1
abundance: few
d_gene: NA
CDR3nt: TGCAGCGGTAGGGGGGATGGAGAGACCCAGTACTTC
CDR3aa: CSGRGDGETQYF

j_gene: TRBJ1-4
v_gene: TRBV18
abundance: few
d_gene: NA
CDR3nt: TGTGCCAGCTCACCAGTGGCTGCAACTAATGAAAAACTGTTTTTT
CDR3aa: CASSPVAATNEKLFF

j_gene: TRBJ1-2
v_gene: TRBV12-3/TRBV12-4
abundance: few
d_gene: NA
CDR3nt: TGTGCCAGCAACCAGGCGCTGACACCCCGGGAGGGCTACACCTTC
CDR3aa: CASNQALTPREGYTF

j_gene: TRBJ2-3
v_gene: TRBV6-2/TRBV6-3
abundance: NA
d_gene: NA
CDR3nt: TGTGCCAGCACAGATACGCAGTATTTT
CDR3aa: CASTDTQYF

j_gene: TRBJ1-2
v_gene: TRBV5-1
abundance: NA
d_gene: NA
CDR3nt: TGCGCCAGCAGCTTGGGAGTAAGGGGGTCTTTCGGCTACACCTTC
CDR3aa: CASSLGVRGSFGYTF

j_gene: TRBJ1-4
v_gene: TRBV7-9
abundance: NA
d_gene: NA
CDR3nt: TGTGCCAGCAGCCGCCTGGACAAGGGGCGGCGTAATGAAAAACTGTTTTTT
CDR3aa: CASSRLDKGRRNEKLFF

j_gene: TRBJ2-4
v_gene: TRBV6-5
abundance: NA
d_gene: NA
CDR3nt: TGTGCCAGCAGTTACGTGGGACGGGCCAAAAACATTCAGTACTTC
CDR3aa: CASSYVGRAKNIQYF

j_gene: TRBJ2-5
v_gene: TRBV20-1
abundance: NA
d_gene: TRBD2
CDR3nt: TGCAGTGCTAGAGTGGGACTAGCGGTCGAGGACCAAGAGACCCAGTACTTC
CDR3aa: CSARVGLAVEDQETQYF

j_gene: TRBJ1-2
v_gene: TRBV6-6
abundance: NA
d_gene: TRBD1
CDR3nt: TGTGCCAGCAGTTATTCCACAGGGGATAGTTTTAGCTATGGCTACACCTTC
CDR3aa: CASSYSTGDSFSYGYTF

j_gene: TRBJ2-7
v_gene: TRBV18
abundance: few
d_gene: TRBD1
CDR3nt: TGTGCCAGCTCATTCACGACAGGGGGCATAGGTGACGAGCAGTACTTC
CDR3aa: CASSFTTGGIGDEQYF

j_gene: TRBJ1-5
v_gene: TRBV27
abundance: NA
d_gene: NA
CDR3nt: TGTGCCAGCAGTTTATCGGGGGTAATAGCGGGCATCAATCAGCCCCAGCATTTT
CDR3aa: CASSLSGVIAGINQPQHF

j_gene: TRBJ2-1
v_gene: TRBV4-2
abundance: NA
d_gene: TRBD2
CDR3nt: TGTGCCAGCGGCAAGGCTAGCGGTTCCTACAATGAGCAGTTCTTC
CDR3aa: CASGKASGSYNEQFF

j_gene: TRBJ1-2
v_gene: TRBV20-1
abundance: few
d_gene: NA
CDR3nt: TGCAGTGCCGGACGCGAAGACTATGGCTACACCTTC
CDR3aa: CSAGREDYGYTF

j_gene: TRBJ2-5
v_gene: TRBV2
abundance: few
d_gene: NA
CDR3nt: TGTGCCAGCAAAAGAAATCTGGACGGCTCTAGGCCTTTC
CDR3aa: CASKRNLDGSRPF

j_gene: TRBJ1-3
v_gene: TRBV10-3
abundance: NA
d_gene: NA
CDR3nt: TGTGCCATCAAAGACGGTCGGGGATCCTCTGGAAACACCATATATTTT
CDR3aa: CAIKDGRGSSGNTIYF

j_gene: TRBJ1-1
v_gene: TRBV7-3
abundance: few
d_gene: NA
CDR3nt: TGTGCCAGCAGCTTATCGACAGTTAACACTGAAGCTTTCTTT
CDR3aa: CASSLSTVNTEAFF

j_gene: TRBJ2-1
v_gene: TRBV9
abundance: NA
d_gene: TRBD2
CDR3nt: TGTGCCAGCAGCGGGCAACTAGCGGGGGCGTACAATGAGCAGTTCTTC
CDR3aa: CASSGQLAGAYNEQFF

j_gene: TRBJ2-1
v_gene: TRBV20-1
abundance: NA
d_gene: TRBD2
CDR3nt: TGCAGTGCTAGAGCCCCCGCGGGGGTGAATGAGCAGTTCTTC
CDR3aa: CSARAPAGVNEQFF

j_gene: TRBJ2-4
v_gene: TRBV20-1
abundance: NA
d_gene: NA
CDR3nt: TGCAGTGCTAGACCAAGCATGGTGGGACTCAACATTCAGTACTTC
CDR3aa: CSARPSMVGLNIQYF

j_gene: TRBJ1-5
v_gene: TRBV7-9
abundance: NA
d_gene: TRBD1
CDR3nt: TGTGCCAGCAGCGCGGGACAGGGGATTCCCCCCCAGCATTTT
CDR3aa: CASSAGQGIPPQHF

j_gene: TRBJ2-1
v_gene: TRBV9
abundance: NA
d_gene: TRBD1
CDR3nt: TGTGCCAGCAGCGTAGGGGGACAGTATCCCTACAATGAGCAGTTCTTC
CDR3aa: CASSVGGQYPYNEQFF

j_gene: TRBJ2-3
v_gene: TRBV10-3
abundance: few
d_gene: TRBD2
CDR3nt: TGTGCCATCAGTGAGATGGGACTAGCGGGGGGCGATACGCAGTATTTT
CDR3aa: CAISEMGLAGGDTQYF

j_gene: TRBJ1-6
v_gene: TRBV6-2/TRBV6-3
abundance: few
d_gene: NA
CDR3nt: TGTGCCAGCGCAAGAACAGGGCCCTATAATTCACCCCTCCACTTT
CDR3aa: CASARTGPYNSPLHF

j_gene: TRBJ2-2
v_gene: TRBV4-1
abundance: NA
d_gene: NA
CDR3nt: TGCGCCAGCAGCTCCGGTTCGCGGCGGGACACCGGGGAGCTGTTTTTT
CDR3aa: CASSSGSRRDTGELFF

j_gene: TRBJ2-7
v_gene: TRBV20-1
abundance: NA
d_gene: NA
CDR3nt: TGCAGTGCACAACCCACGGACAAGACCTACGAGCAGTACTTC
CDR3aa: CSAQPTDKTYEQYF